This T cell receptor beta chain was identified in a study of beta chain features in type 1 diabetes. Background on the study: All samples together contributed more than 90,000,000 sorted cells for examination. Whole-study results and caveats: People with Type 1 diabetes carried modestly yet significantly shorter TCRB CDR3s in all four CD4+ subsets.

Sorting based on CD45RO/CCR7/CD25/CD127/CD95/CD27 separated CD4+ naive, central memory, regulatory and stem cell-like memory cells. As every portion of the isolated RNA was reverse transcribed, the sequencing read expressed TCRB transcripts. The table came from immunoSEQ multiplex PCR; TCRdb's copy has only in-frame clones and leaves some out. The sample lists about 130,000 clones, 9.2% occurring once. As for this clone: Its antigen is currently unknown.

This CDR3 comprises 18 residues. CDR1 SGDLS and CDR2 YYNGEE come from the germline V gene. The V and J ends lost 4 bases and 2 bases respectively, with 23 bases between them. Sample: central memory CD4+ T cells from blood. The receptor comes from a man aged 18 to 35 in good health. The chain carries TRBV9 and TRBJ2-3, with D perhaps TRBD2 (7 bases). CDR3 sequence reads: CASSTPRGGGNPTDTQYF. The CDR3 DNA reads as TGTGCCAGCAGCACCCCGAGGGGCGGGGGCAATCCCACAGATACGCAGTATTTT.